The next 22 T cell receptor beta chains were all read from a single sample in a study of blood T cells in healthy people across ages. A sample-barcoded 5' primer and a J-beta primer mix were used in a second PCR of about 6 to 11 cycles. Each CDR3 protein gets one entry after TCRdb re-called the 5' RACE reads with MiXCR. There are about 780,000 distinct CDR3 sequences in the sample; 20% to 30% occur only once, and 3% lies in the top ten. The sample was also reused in another study, on T cells of mothers and their children.

Sequenced: blood. Receptor source: a boy aged 5-17 years in good health.

The chain has TRBV7-2 and TRBJ2-5; TRBD2 matches 12 bases. This CDR3 is built from 16 residues. Germline CDR1 and CDR2: SGHTA and FQGNSA. The trim removed 5 bases at V and 9 bases at J, leaving 13 bases unmatched. The CDR3 bases are TGTGCCAGCAGCCACCGGGGGCTAGCGGGGGGGCCTTCCCAGTACTTC. Translated: CASSHRGLAGGPSQYF. Full variable domain (missing parts from reference TRBV7-2 and TRBJ2-5): GAGVSQSPSNKVTEKGKDVELRCDPISGHTALYWYRQSLGQGLEFLIYFQGNSAPDKSGLPSDRFSAERTGGSVSTLTIQRTQQEDSAVYLCASSHRGLAGGPSQYFGPGTRLLVL.

The J gene is TRBJ2-3, the V gene TRBV20-1; the D gene is possibly TRBD2 (5 bases). Germline V gene sequence: CDR1 DFQATT, CDR2 SNEGSKA (reference sequence). V lost 0 bases to trimming and J lost 2 bases, with 9 bases between them. The CDR3 has 14 amino acids. CDR3 nucleotide sequence: TGCAGTGCTAGAGATGGAGGTTTCACAGATACGCAGTATTTT. Its translation is CSARDGGFTDTQYF.

The chain employs TRBV25-1 and TRBJ2-7; the D gene is possibly TRBD2 (5 bases). Germline V lookup: CDR1 MGHDK, CDR2 SYGVNS. V was clipped by 3 bases and J by 6 bases, with 12 bases between them. The CDR3 sequence is 13 residues long. The CDR3 DNA sequence: TGTGCCAGCAGTGACGGCAGGAGCGGCGAGCAGTACTTC. This encodes CASSDGRSGEQYF.

The rearrangement links TRBV12-3 or TRBV12-4 to TRBJ1-4, with D maybe TRBD1 (5 bases). Trimming removed 3 bases at V and 8 bases at J, with 10 bases between. The CDR3 extends over 13 amino acids. In DNA form, the CDR3 reads TGTGCCAGCAGTTTTTGGGACTCCGAAAAACTGTTTTTT. It yields the protein CASSFWDSEKLFF.

This clonotype was detected a few times. One end of the junction does not line up with germline, which may come from a read error. The CDR3, as DNA: TGCGCCAGCAGCGTCCGGACCTCCGGGGGGCTGTTTTTT. Its protein is CASSVRTSGGLFF. The chain is built from TRBV5-1 and TRBJ2-2; tentatively, D is TRBD2 (6 bases). Germline V lookup: CDR1 SGHRS, CDR2 YFSETQ. This CDR3 is 13 amino acids long.

The V and J genes are TRBV6-5 and TRBJ2-1, with TRBD2 identical over 12 bases. CDR3 length equals 18 residues. V shed 4 bases and J 3 bases; nucleotides not matched to a gene: 10. Germline V gene data show CDR1 as MNHEY and CDR2 as SVGAGI. CDR3 sequence (DNA): TGTGCCAGCAGTTCCCAAAGACTAGCGGGGGAGGTCTACAATGAGCAGTTCTTC. It yields the protein CASSSQRLAGEVYNEQFF.

CDR3 DNA: TGTGCCTGGAAAGGGACAGTTAATGAAAAACTGTTTTTT. It specifies CAWKGTVNEKLFF. This chain joins TRBV30 and TRBJ1-4; 7 nucleotides match TRBD1. The germline V gene encodes CDR1 GTSNPN and CDR2 SVGIG (reference sequence). The V gene end was trimmed by 4 bases and the J gene end by 4 bases; junction bases not matched to a gene: 3. This CDR3 contains 13 residues.

This clonotype was seen at least ten times. A junction boundary mismatches the germline segment, possibly from a read error. V is TRBV9 and J is TRBJ2-3; unclear D gene. Germline V lookup: CDR1 SGDLS, CDR2 YYNGEE. This CDR3 has 11 residues. The CDR3 coding sequence is TGTGCCAGCAGTGTGGAAGATACACAGTATTTT. Protein sequence: CASSVEDTQYF. The entire variable domain, with the rest obtained from reference TRBV9 and TRBJ2-3, is as follows: DSGVTQTPKHLITATGQRVTLRCSPRSGDLSVYWYQQSLDQGLQFLIQYYNGEERAKGNILERFSAQQFPDLHSELNLSSLELGDSALYFCASSVEDTQYFGPGTRLTVL.

The chain uses TRBV12-5 and TRBJ2-5; D is perhaps TRBD2 (6 bases). The J call is in doubt because the DNA end fits TRBJ2-7 better. The CDR3 runs to 13 residues. Germline assignment: CDR1 LGHNT and CDR2 FRNRAP. The CDR3 nucleotides read TGTGCTAGTGGGGGAAGCGGGTCCTACGAGCAGTACTTC. It encodes CASGGSGSYEQYF.

The gene calls are TRBV6-5 and TRBJ1-3; 7 bases match TRBD1. CDR3 length: 16 residues. Germline lookup yields CDR1 MNHEY and CDR2 SVGAGI. Trimming at V came to 4 bases and at J to 4 bases, leaving 10 bases not matched to a gene. CDR3 protein: CASSSDRQLSGNTIYF. Written as DNA, the CDR3 is TGTGCCAGCAGTTCGGACAGGCAACTATCGGGAAACACCATATATTTT.

The chain is built from TRBV18 and TRBJ1-5; D uncertain. CDR3 length: 15 residues. The V gene lost 2 bases and the J gene lost 1 base, with 9 bases spanning the gap. Germline CDR1 KGHSH, CDR2 LQKENI. CDR3 DNA sequence: TGTGCCAGCTCACCAGTCGGGCAGAGCAATCAGCCCCAGCATTTT. Its translation: CASSPVGQSNQPQHF.

CDR3 region: CASSLEASGGRTDTQYF. CDR3 in DNA: TGTGCCAGCAGCTTGGAGGCTAGCGGGGGGCGGACAGATACGCAGTATTTT. The chain carries TRBV5-5 and TRBJ2-3, with TRBD2 matching 11 bases. The ends lost 0 bases at V and 3 bases at J; junction bases unmatched: 6. Per germline, CDR1 SGHKS and CDR2 YYEKEE (reference sequence). The length of the CDR3 is 17 residues.

This clonotype was observed a few times. CDR3 residues: CASSPPRGVREQYF. The CDR3 nucleotides are TGTGCCAGCAGCCCCCCCAGGGGGGTGAGGGAGCAGTACTTC. The chain joins TRBV7-3 to TRBJ2-7, with D perhaps TRBD1 (7 bases). V was shortened by 5 bases and J by 7 bases, with 18 bases between the two germline ends. The CDR3 length is 14 residues. Germline values: CDR1 SGHTA, CDR2 FQGTGA.

This clonotype was seen a handful of times. The chain employs TRBV7-9 and TRBJ1-6, with 8 bases that match TRBD1. CDR1 and CDR2 (germline): SEHNR, FQNEAQ (reference sequence). The trim removed 2 bases at V and 13 bases at J, leaving 7 bases unmatched. The length of the CDR3 is 14 residues. This CDR3 reads CASSLLGTGLPLHF. CDR3 sequence (DNA): TGTGCCAGCAGCTTACTCGGGACAGGCCTCCCCCTCCACTTT.

Notes on this clonotype: The junction departs from germline at one end; a sequencing error may be responsible. The V call is TRBV7-3, the J call TRBJ2-2; D gene ambiguous. The germline V gene has CDR1 SGHTA and CDR2 FQGTGA. The CDR3 extends over 12 amino acids. This CDR3 is CASSLLFGELFF. In nucleotides, the CDR3 is TGCGCCAGCAGCTTGTTGTTCGGGGAGCTGTTTTTT.

V and J are TRBV7-9 and TRBJ2-5; D is perhaps TRBD1 or TRBD2 (5 bases each). CDR1 and CDR2 from the germline V gene are SEHNR and FQNEAQ (reference sequence). The CDR3 consists of 13 residues. Trimming took 8 bases from V and 4 from J, leaving 14 bases between them. The CDR3 spells CASGGPGGETQYF. The CDR3 DNA follows: TGTGCCAGCGGGGGACCTGGGGGAGAGACCCAGTACTTC.

Note on this clonotype: In this CDR3 the conserved last residue, phenylalanine or tryptophan, is missing, so a read error is likely. The chain has TRBV18 and TRBJ1-4, with D possibly matching TRBD1 (5 bases). This CDR3 has 14 residues. Germline CDR1 and CDR2: KGHSH and LQKENI. DNA of the CDR3: TGTGCCAGCTCACCACCGGGACTTAATGAAAGACTGTTTTCT. Translating gives CASSPPGLNERLFS.

This clonotype appeared a few times. The V call is TRBV29-1, the J call TRBJ2-5; tentatively, D is TRBD1 (6 bases). Germline values: CDR1 SQVTM, CDR2 ANQGSEA. This CDR3 comprises 13 residues. Trimming cost V 5 bases and J 3 bases, with 13 bases left between them. The CDR3 DNA sequence: TGCAGCGTTTACCGGGACAACAAAGAGACCCAGTACTTC. This encodes CSVYRDNKETQYF.

The chain carries TRBV7-2 and TRBJ2-5; D assignment may be TRBD1 or TRBD2 (5 bases each). The J call is in doubt because the DNA end fits TRBJ2-7 better. The germline gives CDR1 SGHTA, CDR2 FQGNSA. This CDR3 region has 15 residues. For the CDR3, the DNA is TGTGCCAGCAGCGGACCGCCGGGACGTCTCTACGAGCAGTACTTC. Its protein is CASSGPPGRLYEQYF.

The table lists this clonotype with a few counts. A junction end diverges from the germline sequence, so it may reflect a read error. This chain connects TRBV7-3 to TRBJ2-3; D is possibly TRBD1 or TRBD2 (5 bases each). The CDR3 has 15 residues. Germline CDR1 reads SGHTA; CDR2 reads FQGTGA. CDR3 loop: CASSMGGTTTDTQYF. CDR3 coding DNA: TGTGCCAGCAGCATGGGTGGGACGACGACAGATACGCAGTACTTT.

A few counts support this clonotype. The chain uses TRBV12-3 or TRBV12-4 and TRBJ2-3; the D gene is possibly TRBD2 (5 bases). V shed 2 bases and J shed 12 bases, with 18 bases lying between them. The CDR3 has 14 residues. In nucleotides, the CDR3 is TGTGCCAGCAGTTTACGTAGCGCTAACCCTCATCAGTATTTT. Translation gives CASSLRSANPHQYF.

The chain has TRBV6-5 and TRBJ2-5, with TRBD1 matching over 10 bases. V lost 5 bases to trimming and J lost 4 bases; unmatched junction nucleotides: 7. Germline V gene lookup returns CDR1 MNHEY and CDR2 SVGAGI. The CDR3 has 15 residues. This chain's CDR3 is CASSMRTGGGETQYF. The CDR3 DNA reads as TGTGCCAGCAGTATGCGGACAGGGGGGGGAGAGACCCAGTACTTC.